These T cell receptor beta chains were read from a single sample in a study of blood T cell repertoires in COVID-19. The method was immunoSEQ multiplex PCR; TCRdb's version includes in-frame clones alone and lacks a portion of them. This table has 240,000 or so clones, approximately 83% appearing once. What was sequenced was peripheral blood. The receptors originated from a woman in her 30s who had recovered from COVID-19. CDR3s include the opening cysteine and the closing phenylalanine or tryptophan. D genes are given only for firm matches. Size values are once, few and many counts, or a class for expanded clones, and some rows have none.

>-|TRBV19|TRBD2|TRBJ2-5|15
CASSTSGGPGETQYF
TGTGCCAGTAGTACTAGCGGGGGCCCCGGAGAGACCCAGTACTTC
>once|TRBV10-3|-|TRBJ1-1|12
CAISANRAEAFF
TGTGCCATCAGTGCCAACAGGGCTGAAGCTTTCTTT
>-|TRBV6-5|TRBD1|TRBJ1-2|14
CASSRTGGNYGYTF
TGTGCCAGCAGTAGGACAGGGGGCAACTATGGCTACACCTTC
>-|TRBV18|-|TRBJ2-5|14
CASSPQSVQETQYF
TGTGCCAGCTCACCACAAAGCGTACAAGAGACCCAGTACTTC
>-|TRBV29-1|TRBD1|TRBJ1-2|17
CSVESSGQGKLSYGYTF
TGCAGCGTTGAATCTTCCGGACAGGGTAAATTGAGCTATGGCTACACCTTC
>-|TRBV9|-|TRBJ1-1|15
CASSPPQGMNTEAFF
TGTGCCAGCAGCCCTCCCCAGGGGATGAACACTGAAGCTTTCTTT
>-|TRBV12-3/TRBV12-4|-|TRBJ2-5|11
CASSLAETQYF
TGTGCCAGCAGTTTGGCTGAGACCCAGTACTTC
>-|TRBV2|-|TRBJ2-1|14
CASLPRRVYGEQFF
TGTGCCAGCCTACCACGCAGGGTCTACGGTGAGCAGTTCTTC
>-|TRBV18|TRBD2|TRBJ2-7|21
CASSPGFWETSGGRWSYEQYF
TGTGCCAGCTCACCGGGATTTTGGGAGACTAGCGGGGGAAGGTGGTCCTACGAGCAGTACTTC
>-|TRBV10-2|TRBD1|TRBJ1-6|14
CARNGGQGYSPLHF
TGCGCCAGAAATGGGGGACAGGGCTATTCACCCCTCCACTTT
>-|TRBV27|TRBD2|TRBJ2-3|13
CASSFAGADTQYF
TGTGCCAGCAGTTTTGCGGGGGCAGATACGCAGTATTTT
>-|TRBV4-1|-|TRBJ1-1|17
CASSQFPRGGSDTEAFF
TGCGCCAGCAGCCAATTCCCCAGGGGTGGGAGCGACACTGAAGCTTTCTTT
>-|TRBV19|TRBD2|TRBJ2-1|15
CASLKAGGPADEQFF
TGTGCCAGCCTGAAGGCGGGGGGGCCAGCCGATGAGCAGTTCTTC
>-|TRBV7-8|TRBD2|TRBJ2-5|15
CASSPPRAGVVTQYF
TGTGCCAGCAGTCCACCCAGGGCGGGGGTGGTCACCCAGTACTTC
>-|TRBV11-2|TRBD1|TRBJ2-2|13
CATTGGYTGELFF
TGTGCCACGACAGGGGGTTACACCGGGGAGCTGTTTTTT
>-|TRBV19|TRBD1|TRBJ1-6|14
CASSSDRGKSPLHF
TGTGCCAGTAGTAGCGACAGGGGAAAGTCACCCCTCCACTTT
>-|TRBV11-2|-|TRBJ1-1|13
CASSLDRGTEAFF
TGTGCCAGCAGCTTAGATCGGGGGACTGAAGCTTTCTTT
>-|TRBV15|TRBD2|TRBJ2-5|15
CATSRVRGAQETQYF
TGTGCCACCAGCAGAGTGCGGGGGGCCCAAGAGACCCAGTACTTC
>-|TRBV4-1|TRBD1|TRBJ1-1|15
CASSPEPGGNTEAFF
TGCGCCAGCAGCCCAGAGCCAGGGGGCAACACTGAAGCTTTCTTT
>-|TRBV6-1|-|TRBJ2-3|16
CASSEVAGSRPDTQYF
TGTGCCAGCAGTGAAGTAGCTGGGAGTCGCCCAGATACGCAGTATTTT
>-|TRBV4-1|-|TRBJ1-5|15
CASSQVNGDNQPQHF
TGCGCCAGCAGCCAAGTTAACGGGGACAATCAGCCCCAGCATTTT
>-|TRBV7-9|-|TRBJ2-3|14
CASSLEGGGDTQYF
TGTGCCAGCAGCTTAGAGGGCGGAGGAGATACGCAGTATTTT
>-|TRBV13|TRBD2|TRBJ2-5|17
CASSISSLAEHQETQYF
TGTGCCAGCAGCATATCCAGCCTAGCGGAGCACCAAGAGACCCAGTACTTC
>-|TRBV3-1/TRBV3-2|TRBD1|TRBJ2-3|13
CASRDRPTDTQYF
TGTGCCAGCCGGGACAGACCCACAGATACGCAGTATTTT
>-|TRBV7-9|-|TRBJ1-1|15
CASSLHRDKNTEAFF
TGTGCCAGCAGCTTACATCGGGACAAGAACACTGAAGCTTTCTTT
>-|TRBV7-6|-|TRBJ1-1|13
CASLRGLNTEAFF
TGTGCCAGCCTAAGGGGATTAAACACTGAAGCTTTCTTT
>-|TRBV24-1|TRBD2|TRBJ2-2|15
CATSPGGPSTGELFF
TGTGCCACCAGTCCGGGGGGGCCGAGCACCGGGGAGCTGTTTTTT
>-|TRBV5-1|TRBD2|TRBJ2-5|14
CASSGRAGEETQYF
TGCGCCAGCAGCGGGAGGGCGGGGGAGGAGACCCAGTACTTC
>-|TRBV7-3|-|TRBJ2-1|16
CASSLFGLALINEQFF
TGTGCCAGCAGCTTGTTCGGGCTAGCTTTGATTAATGAGCAGTTCTTC
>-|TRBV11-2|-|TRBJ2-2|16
CASSLDGGGGTGELFF
TGTGCCAGCAGCTTAGACGGGGGAGGGGGCACCGGGGAGCTGTTTTTT
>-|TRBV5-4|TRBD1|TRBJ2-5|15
CASSSRDRGEETQYF
TGTGCCAGCAGCTCCCGGGACAGGGGGGAAGAGACCCAGTACTTC
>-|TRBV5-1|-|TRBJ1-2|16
CASSLALADTNYGYTF
TGCGCCAGCAGCTTGGCCTTGGCGGATACCAACTATGGCTACACCTTC
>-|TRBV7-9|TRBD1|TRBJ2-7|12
CASSLGRQGEDF
TGTGCCAGCAGCTTAGGAAGACAGGGGGAGGACTTC
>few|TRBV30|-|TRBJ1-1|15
CAWSTSVRLNTEAFF
TGTGCCTGGAGTACCTCCGTGCGATTGAACACTGAAGCTTTCTTT
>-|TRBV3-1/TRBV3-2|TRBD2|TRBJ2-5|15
CASRTTSGVQETQYF
TGTGCCAGCAGAACGACTAGCGGGGTTCAAGAGACCCAGTACTTC
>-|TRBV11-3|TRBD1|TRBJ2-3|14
CASSLYTGADTQYF
TGTGCCAGCAGCTTATATACAGGGGCAGATACGCAGTATTTT
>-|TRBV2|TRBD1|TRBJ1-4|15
CASIGISGQGEKLFF
TGTGCCAGCATCGGCATATCCGGACAGGGTGAAAAACTGTTTTTT
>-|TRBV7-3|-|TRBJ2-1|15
CASSADSNTDNEQFF
TGTGCCAGCAGCGCGGACTCCAATACCGACAATGAGCAGTTCTTC
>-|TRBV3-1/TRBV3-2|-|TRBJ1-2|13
CASSLSMVGGYTF
TGTGCCAGCAGCCTCAGTATGGTCGGGGGCTACACCTTC
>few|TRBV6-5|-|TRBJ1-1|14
CASSYSGANTEAFF
TGTGCCAGCAGTTACTCGGGAGCAAACACTGAAGCTTTCTTT
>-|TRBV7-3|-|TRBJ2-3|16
CASSPLAGGSADTQYF
TGTGCCAGCAGCCCCCTGGCAGGGGGGAGCGCAGATACGCAGTATTTT
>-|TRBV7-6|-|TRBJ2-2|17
CASSLSGLGRNTGELFF
TGTGCCAGCAGCTTATCTGGGCTCGGTCGTAACACCGGGGAGCTGTTTTTT
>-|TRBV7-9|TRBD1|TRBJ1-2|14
CASSWDRGKDGYTF
TGTGCCAGCAGCTGGGACAGGGGTAAGGATGGCTACACCTTC